This entry lists 3 T cell receptor beta chains sequenced from one sample in a study of blood T cell repertoires in COVID-19. TCRdb's table, derived via immunoSEQ multiplex PCR, lists solely in-frame clones and lacks some. The sample has approximately 270,000 clones, approximately 85% seen once. The sample comprised peripheral blood. The receptors here all came from a woman aged 70-85 years with acute or convalescent COVID-19.

This clone was detected only a few times. The chain combines TRBV30 with TRBJ1-6; 7 bases are shared with TRBD1. Germline loops: CDR1 GTSNPN, CDR2 SVGIG (reference sequence). Germline trimming cut 3 bases from V and 9 bases from J; bases unmatched to any gene: 5. This CDR3 region has 13 residues. CDR3 in amino acids: CAWRGTEFSPLHF. The CDR3, as DNA: TGTGCCTGGAGAGGGACAGAATTTTCACCCCTCCACTTT.

The chain links TRBV10-2 to TRBJ2-5; possibly TRBD1 for D (5 bases). The CDR3 totals 13 residues. The germline V gene encodes CDR1 WSHSY and CDR2 SAAADI. Trimming pared 6 bases from V and 4 bases from J, leaving 12 bases between. CDR3 region: CASSQGLGETQYF. CDR3 in DNA: TGCGCCAGCAGCCAGGGTCTGGGAGAGACCCAGTACTTC.

This chain links TRBV5-4 with TRBJ1-6, with TRBD1 matching over 9 bases. Germline-derived CDR1 and CDR2 are SGHNT and YYREEE (reference sequence). This CDR3 contains 14 residues. J gave up 8 bases and V 4 bases, and 4 bases lay outside the gene matches. As DNA, the CDR3 is TGTGCCAGCAGCCACAGGGGGCCGGATTCACCCCTCCACTTT. Encoded protein: CASSHRGPDSPLHF.